Listed below are T cell receptor beta chains from one sample, sequenced in a study of CD8+CD57+ T cells in acquired aplastic anemia. TCRdb reprocessed the reads via MiXCR and lists one record per CDR3 protein. The sample gives some 220,000 distinct CDR3 sequences, 34% of which show up once; 1% to 1.3% is in the top ten. The sample comprised sorted CD4+, CD8+, or CD8+CD57+ T cells (not recorded which) from PBMCs. Receptors originate from a human donor in good health, serving as a control. Both conserved end residues are part of each CDR3. The D gene is left open where the match is weak. Clone size is given for some rows only: seen once, a few or many times, or a class if the clone is expanded.

CDR3aa	CDR3nt	abundance	d_gene	v_gene	j_gene
CASSQGLQGVYTF	TGTGCCAGCAGCCAAGGGCTCCAAGGGGTTTACACCTTC	many	.	TRBV3-1	TRBJ1-2
CASSYRRTGDYNEQFF	TGTGCCAGCAGTTACCGGCGGACTGGAGACTACAATGAGCAGTTCTTC	.	.	TRBV6-2/TRBV6-3	TRBJ2-1
CASQGGQGKNIQYF	TGTGCCAGCCAAGGGGGACAGGGAAAAAACATTCAGTACTTC	.	TRBD1	TRBV2	TRBJ2-4
CSARASGYEQYF	TGCAGTGCTAGAGCTAGCGGCTACGAGCAGTACTTC	.	TRBD2	TRBV20-1	TRBJ2-7
CASRETGLPNTEAFF	TGTGCCAGCAGGGAGACAGGGTTACCGAACACTGAAGCTTTCTTT	.	TRBD1	TRBV10-3	TRBJ1-1
CSFYGAAGELFF	TGCAGCTTCTACGGGGCGGCCGGGGAGCTGTTTTTT	once	.	TRBV29-1	TRBJ2-2
CASIGRDSNYGYTF	TGTGCCAGCATAGGGCGCGACAGTAACTATGGCTACACCTTC	.	.	TRBV25-1	TRBJ1-2
CSARWSVQETQYF	TGCAGTGCTAGATGGTCAGTCCAAGAGACCCAGTACTTC	many	.	TRBV20-1	TRBJ2-5
CAITQTSGGTTDTQYF	TGTGCCATCACCCAGACTAGCGGGGGGACCACAGATACGCAGTATTTT	.	TRBD2	TRBV10-3	TRBJ2-3
CSVGGGQGKQKLFF	TGCAGCGTCGGGGGGGGGCAGGGGAAGCAAAAACTGTTTTTT	once	.	TRBV29-1	TRBJ1-4
CSVMGTSGSNTGELFF	TGCAGCGTGATGGGGACTAGCGGGAGCAACACCGGGGAGCTGTTTTTT	.	TRBD2	TRBV29-1	TRBJ2-2
CASSQWTGYEQYF	TGTGCCAGCAGCCAGTGGACAGGCTACGAGCAGTACTTC	.	TRBD1	TRBV7-9	TRBJ2-7
CATSTGGTYNSPLHF	TGTGCCACCAGCACAGGAGGGACTTATAATTCACCCCTCCACTTT	many	.	TRBV15	TRBJ1-6
CASRRAGNTEAFF	TGTGCCAGCCGGCGGGCGGGAAACACTGAAGCTTTCTTT	few	.	TRBV14	TRBJ1-1
CATSKGSNTGAFF	TGTGCCACCAGTAAGGGAAGCAACACTGGAGCTTTCTTT	once	.	TRBV24-1	TRBJ1-1
CASSEDRGKGNQPQHF	TGTGCCAGCAGTGAAGACAGGGGCAAAGGCAATCAGCCCCAGCATTTT	few	TRBD1	TRBV6-1	TRBJ1-5
CASSYSRGSSGNTIYF	TGTGCCAGCAGTTACTCGCGCGGGAGCTCTGGAAACACCATATATTTT	.	.	TRBV6-2/TRBV6-3	TRBJ1-3
CSAETGSYGYTF	TGCAGTGCCGAGACAGGGTCCTATGGCTACACCTTC	many	TRBD1	TRBV20-1	TRBJ1-2
CASSYSNRGNTIYF	TGTGCCAGCAGTTACTCGAACAGGGGAAACACCATATATTTT	.	.	TRBV6-5	TRBJ1-3
CASSFGAGTANYEQYF	TGTGCCAGCAGTTTCGGAGCCGGGACAGCCAACTACGAGCAGTACTTC	.	TRBD1	TRBV12-3/TRBV12-4	TRBJ2-7
CSARATANNEQFF	TGCAGTGCCCGCGCCACAGCCAACAATGAGCAGTTCTTC	many	.	TRBV20-1	TRBJ2-1
CASSFERTNTEAFF	TGTGCCAGCAGCTTCGAGAGAACGAACACTGAAGCTTTCTTT	many	.	TRBV7-3	TRBJ1-1
CAWSSGGVQPQHF	TGTGCCTGGAGTAGCGGGGGTGTCCAACCCCAGCATTTT	.	.	TRBV30	TRBJ1-5
CASSPTWSTDTQYF	TGTGCCAGCAGCCCGACCTGGAGCACAGATACGCAGTATTTT	many	.	TRBV9	TRBJ2-3
CASSLRPSGSYNEQFF	TGCGCCAGCAGCTTGCGCCCTAGCGGTTCCTACAATGAGCAGTTCTTC	few	TRBD2	TRBV5-1	TRBJ2-1
CATSEANYNEQFF	TGTGCCACCAGTGAAGCAAATTACAATGAGCAGTTCTTC	many	.	TRBV24-1	TRBJ2-1
CASRGGEETQYF	TGCGCCAGCAGGGGGGGAGAGGAGACCCAGTACTTC	.	.	TRBV5-1	TRBJ2-5
CASSSPLGSLSYEQYF	TGTGCCAGCAGTTCCCCCCTGGGGTCCCTAAGCTACGAGCAGTACTTC	.	.	TRBV6-5	TRBJ2-7
CAWSARWDQQETQYF	TGTGCCTGGAGTGCGAGGTGGGACCAGCAAGAGACCCAGTACTTC	.	.	TRBV30	TRBJ2-5
CASSQTYSGQRVYEQYF	TGTGCCAGCAGCCAGACTTACTCGGGACAGCGAGTCTACGAGCAGTACTTC	once	TRBD1	TRBV7-6	TRBJ2-7
CASRRAEGGSGNTIYF	TGTGCCAGTAGGAGGGCAGAAGGGGGCTCTGGAAACACCATATATTTT	many	.	TRBV19	TRBJ1-3
CASSDEGSTEAFF	TGTGCCAGCAGTGACGAGGGGTCCACTGAAGCTTTCTTT	many	.	TRBV2	TRBJ1-1
CASSRGHDETQYF	TGTGCCAGTAGTCGGGGCCACGATGAGACCCAGTACTTC	many	.	TRBV19	TRBJ2-5
CASSRRLANEQFF	TGCGCCAGCAGCCGAAGACTGGCCAATGAGCAGTTCTTC	many	.	TRBV4-1	TRBJ2-1
CSARGTSGETYEQYF	TGCAGTGCTAGAGGAACTAGCGGGGAAACCTACGAGCAGTACTTC	many	TRBD2	TRBV20-1	TRBJ2-7
CASSHPTFKLTYEQYF	TGTGCCAGCAGCCACCCTACCTTTAAACTAACCTACGAGCAGTACTTC	.	.	TRBV7-2	TRBJ2-7
CATSERERSQETQYF	TGTGCCACCAGTGAACGTGAGCGGTCGCAAGAGACCCAGTACTTC	.	.	TRBV24-1	TRBJ2-5
CASSPDRYQPQHF	TGTGCCAGTAGCCCAGACAGGTATCAGCCCCAGCATTTT	many	.	TRBV19	TRBJ1-5
CASSPGQLINYGYTF	TGTGCCAGCAGTCCGGGACAGCTAATAAACTATGGCTACACCTTC	.	TRBD1	TRBV6-1	TRBJ1-2
CASSLFWQVNYGYTF	TGTGCCAGCAGTTTATTTTGGCAAGTCAACTATGGCTACACCTTC	.	.	TRBV28	TRBJ1-2
CASSSRQHTEAFF	TGTGCCAGCAGCTCAAGACAGCACACTGAAGCTTTCTTT	.	.	TRBV7-9	TRBJ1-1
CASSQDGTLTDTQYF	TGCGCCAGCAGCCAGGACGGCACCCTCACAGATACGCAGTATTTT	.	.	TRBV5-1	TRBJ2-3
CASSVGPGTDRGSYNEQFF	TGTGCCAGCAGCGTAGGCCCCGGCACCGACAGGGGCTCCTACAATGAGCAGTTCTTC	.	TRBD1	TRBV9	TRBJ2-1
CASSEVGGGGIPREQYF	TGTGCCAGCAGTGAAGTGGGCGGGGGGGGAATACCGAGGGAGCAGTACTTC	many	TRBD2	TRBV2	TRBJ2-7
CASNQQGGNTEAFF	TGTGCCAGTAACCAACAGGGGGGGAACACTGAAGCTTTCTTT	many	TRBD1	TRBV19	TRBJ1-1
CSASVAGDYNEQFF	TGCAGTGCTAGCGTTGCGGGGGACTACAATGAGCAGTTCTTC	many	TRBD2	TRBV20-1	TRBJ2-1
CASSIRQNTEAFF	TGTGCCAGTAGTATCAGGCAGAACACTGAAGCTTTCTTT	many	.	TRBV19	TRBJ1-1
CSAQPASGRYEQYF	TGCAGTGCGCAGCCCGCTAGCGGGAGATACGAGCAGTACTTC	.	TRBD2	TRBV20-1	TRBJ2-7
CASSRMEQGATEAFF	TGTGCCAGCAGCCGTATGGAACAGGGGGCAACTGAAGCTTTCTTT	few	TRBD1	TRBV4-2	TRBJ1-1
CASSADTDTQYF	TGTGCCAGCAGCGCAGACACAGATACGCAGTATTTT	many	.	TRBV7-3	TRBJ2-3
CAWSFQRETDTQYF	TGTGCCTGGAGTTTCCAGCGGGAGACTGATACGCAGTATTTT	.	TRBD2	TRBV30	TRBJ2-3
CATSDPGTPWGEQYF	TGTGCCACCAGTGATCCCGGGACACCCTGGGGGGAGCAGTACTTC	many	.	TRBV24-1	TRBJ2-7
CASNTPRGPNSPLHF	TGTGCCAGTAACACCCCCCGGGGCCCTAATTCACCCCTCCACTTT	many	.	TRBV11-3	TRBJ1-6
CASTRGPGYTF	TGTGCCAGCACAAGGGGGCCTGGCTACACCTTC	many	TRBD1	TRBV2	TRBJ1-2
CASSTVGLGSYEQYF	TGTGCCAGCAGCACCGTTGGACTTGGCTCCTACGAGCAGTACTTC	.	.	TRBV5-4	TRBJ2-7
CASSLAGGFGEQFF	TGTGCCAGCAGTTTGGCGGGAGGGTTTGGTGAGCAGTTCTTC	.	TRBD2	TRBV12-3/TRBV12-4	TRBJ2-1
CASSLGTGAEAFF	TGTGCCAGCAGCTTAGGGACAGGAGCTGAAGCTTTCTTT	many	TRBD1	TRBV7-3	TRBJ1-1
CASSEIMNTEAFF	TGTGCCAGCAGTGAGATAATGAACACTGAAGCTTTCTTT	.	.	TRBV10-3	TRBJ1-1
CASSPPLHEQFF	TGTGCCAGCTCACCACCGCTCCATGAGCAGTTCTTC	.	.	TRBV18	TRBJ2-1
CASRPGPAPYEQYF	TGTGCCAGCAGACCGGGACCGGCGCCCTACGAGCAGTACTTC	many	.	TRBV5-5	TRBJ2-7